These T cell receptor beta chains were read from a single sample in a study of blood T cell repertoires in COVID-19. The repertoire was sequenced with immunoSEQ multiplex PCR; TCRdb's copy has only in-frame clones and lacks some. The sample has 300,000 to 400,000 clones, roughly 85% seen once. Sequences were obtained from PBMCs or T cells enriched from blood (not recorded which). The receptors were sampled from a woman aged 40 to 55 with acute COVID-19. The CDR3 runs from the conserved cysteine through the conserved F or W. The D gene is left open where the match is weak. Not every row has a clone size; where given, it reads once, few, many or a size class.

j_gene	d_gene	abundance	v_gene	CDR3aa	CDR3nt
TRBJ2-5	-	-	TRBV6-5	CASSYGAKGETQYF	TGTGCCAGCAGTTACGGGGCCAAGGGCGAGACCCAGTACTTC
TRBJ1-1	-	-	TRBV5-1	CASSLATGVHTEAFF	TGCGCCAGCAGCTTGGCGACAGGAGTCCACACTGAAGCTTTCTTT
TRBJ1-1	-	-	TRBV5-4	CASSFFNQGFNTEAFF	TGTGCCAGCAGCTTTTTCAATCAGGGCTTTAACACTGAAGCTTTCTTT
TRBJ2-7	-	once	TRBV4-3	CASSLATGLYEQYF	TGCGCCAGCAGCCTAGCGACAGGTTTGTACGAGCAGTACTTC
TRBJ1-6	TRBD1	-	TRBV4-1	CASSPGQGNSPLHF	TGCGCCAGCAGTCCCGGACAGGGGAATTCACCCCTCCACTTT
TRBJ1-5	-	few	TRBV4-3	CASSLDRSNQPQHF	TGCGCCAGCAGCCTCGACAGGAGCAATCAGCCCCAGCATTTT
TRBJ1-1	-	-	TRBV6-2/TRBV6-3	CASSYPRKQGTEAFF	TGTGCCAGCAGTTACCCCAGGAAGCAGGGTACTGAAGCTTTCTTT
TRBJ1-5	-	-	TRBV5-1	CASSLEGGQPQHF	TGCGCCAGCAGCTTAGAAGGGGGTCAGCCCCAGCATTTT
TRBJ2-1	TRBD2	-	TRBV10-3	CAISAVPSGGHEQFF	TGTGCCATCAGTGCCGTGCCTAGCGGGGGCCATGAGCAGTTCTTC
TRBJ2-7	TRBD1	-	TRBV6-6	CASSHRQGGEQYF	TGTGCCAGCAGCCACCGACAGGGGGGGGAACAGTACTTC
TRBJ2-7	TRBD2	-	TRBV19	CASSPVAGVPHEQYF	TGTGCCAGCTCCCCGGTAGCGGGAGTCCCCCACGAGCAGTACTTC
TRBJ1-5	TRBD1	-	TRBV7-2	CASSARQGNQPQHF	TGTGCCAGCAGCGCCAGACAGGGTAATCAGCCCCAGCATTTT
TRBJ2-5	TRBD2	-	TRBV11-2	CASSLAGGLQETQYF	TGTGCCAGCAGCTTAGCGGGGGGTCTCCAAGAGACCCAGTACTTC
TRBJ1-2	-	-	TRBV27	CASSRTDRYGYTF	TGTGCCAGCAGTCGCACAGATCGCTATGGCTACACCTTC
TRBJ1-1	TRBD1	-	TRBV5-1	CASSSSGGGYTEAFF	TGCGCCAGCAGCTCCTCAGGGGGCGGGTACACTGAAGCTTTCTTT
TRBJ2-2	TRBD2	-	TRBV4-2	CASSQASGVSGELFF	TGTGCCAGCAGCCAGGCTAGCGGGGTGAGCGGGGAGCTGTTTTTT
TRBJ2-4	TRBD2	-	TRBV6-1	CASSATPLAALAKNIQYF	TGTGCCAGCAGTGCCACGCCACTAGCGGCGCTAGCCAAAAACATTCAGTACTTC
TRBJ1-6	TRBD1	-	TRBV15	CATSSMQGVNSPLHF	TGTGCCACCAGCTCAATGCAGGGGGTGAATTCACCCCTCCACTTT
TRBJ1-4	TRBD1	once	TRBV10-3	CAISDPTGPNEKLFF	TGTGCCATCAGTGACCCGACAGGGCCTAATGAAAAACTGTTTTTT
TRBJ2-7	TRBD2	-	TRBV7-2	CASSPARRLALKFYEQYF	TGTGCCAGCAGTCCCGCAAGGAGACTAGCGCTGAAGTTCTACGAGCAGTACTTC
TRBJ2-2	TRBD1	-	TRBV18	CASSVGTGNTGELFF	TGTGCCAGCTCAGTCGGGACAGGGAATACCGGGGAGCTGTTTTTT
TRBJ1-5	TRBD1	-	TRBV19	CASSKGQTSNQPQHF	TGTGCCAGTAGTAAGGGACAGACAAGCAATCAGCCCCAGCATTTT
TRBJ1-1	-	-	TRBV3-1/TRBV3-2	CASSQSIAEAFF	TGTGCCAGCAGCCAGAGTATCGCTGAAGCTTTCTTT
TRBJ2-3	TRBD2	once	TRBV7-3	CASSARGTSGADTQYF	TGTGCCAGCAGCGCCCGTGGGACTAGCGGGGCAGATACGCAGTATTTT
TRBJ2-2	TRBD2	few	TRBV11-1	CASSLGGTGELFF	TGTGCCAGCAGCCTGGGAGGGACCGGGGAGCTGTTTTTT
TRBJ1-2	-	few	TRBV20-1	CSASLSQGYGYTF	TGCAGTGCTAGTTTATCGCAGGGCTATGGCTACACCTTC
TRBJ2-5	-	-	TRBV9	CASSPRGHLGETQYF	TGTGCCAGCAGTCCTCGGGGACATCTGGGAGAGACCCAGTACTTC
TRBJ2-2	TRBD1	-	TRBV4-1	CASSQAQGGVGGTGELFF	TGCGCCAGCAGCCAAGCTCAAGGGGGCGTAGGAGGAACCGGGGAGCTGTTTTTT
TRBJ2-5	-	-	TRBV6-2/TRBV6-3	CASSYGQGGETQYF	TGTGCCAGCAGTTACGGGCAGGGAGGAGAGACCCAGTACTTC
TRBJ1-1	TRBD1	-	TRBV10-3	CATTGQPNTEAFF	TGTGCCACAACGGGACAGCCGAACACTGAAGCTTTCTTT
TRBJ1-3	TRBD1	-	TRBV19	CASSAYGTGASGNTIYF	TGTGCCAGTAGTGCCTACGGGACAGGGGCTTCTGGAAACACCATATATTTT
TRBJ2-1	TRBD2	-	TRBV9	CASSAISGGYNEQFF	TGTGCCAGCAGCGCAATTAGCGGGGGATACAATGAGCAGTTCTTC
TRBJ2-2	TRBD1	-	TRBV6-2/TRBV6-3	CASSYPRTGITGELFF	TGTGCCAGCAGTTACCCTCGGACAGGGATCACCGGGGAGCTGTTTTTT
TRBJ2-7	TRBD2	-	TRBV6-5	CASSYMPSGYEQYF	TGTGCCAGCAGTTACATGCCTAGCGGCTACGAGCAGTACTTC
TRBJ2-5	-	-	TRBV2	CASGTVQETQYF	TGTGCCAGCGGTACAGTGCAAGAGACCCAGTACTTC
TRBJ2-7	TRBD1	-	TRBV6-5	CASSEGWTGKEYF	TGTGCCAGCAGCGAGGGGTGGACAGGGAAGGAGTACTTC
TRBJ2-3	TRBD1	-	TRBV7-9	CASRTGSTDTQYF	TGTGCCAGCAGGACAGGGAGCACAGATACGCAGTATTTT
TRBJ2-1	-	-	TRBV3-1/TRBV3-2	CASSQDWATVISYNEQFF	TGTGCCAGCAGCCAAGATTGGGCGACAGTGATCTCCTACAATGAGCAGTTCTTC
TRBJ1-5	-	-	TRBV25-1	CASRGWDTSQPQHF	TGTGCCAGCAGGGGCTGGGACACAAGTCAGCCCCAGCATTTT
TRBJ2-5	TRBD2	-	TRBV14	CASSSTSGGSVAQYF	TGTGCCAGCAGCTCGACTAGCGGGGGCTCGGTGGCCCAGTACTTC
TRBJ2-1	TRBD2	few	TRBV7-2	CASSPGLAGARSYNEQFF	TGTGCCAGCAGCCCGGGACTAGCGGGAGCCCGCTCCTACAATGAGCAGTTCTTC
TRBJ1-1	-	-	TRBV10-3	CAISEMATEAFF	TGTGCCATCAGTGAGATGGCAACTGAAGCTTTCTTT
TRBJ1-5	-	-	TRBV28	CASSLSQGGQPQHF	TGTGCCAGCAGTTTAAGCCAGGGTGGTCAGCCCCAGCATTTT
TRBJ2-2	-	once	TRBV27	CASSSGSLFSLFF	TGTGCCAGCAGTTCCGGGTCCCTTTTTAGTCTGTTTTTT
TRBJ2-6	-	-	TRBV18	CASSPRSTGPSTGANVLTF	TGTGCCAGCTCACCAAGATCGACAGGTCCGAGTACTGGGGCCAACGTCCTGACTTTC